The next 25 T cell receptor beta chains were all read from a single sample in a study of blood T cell repertoires in COVID-19. Assay used: immunoSEQ multiplex PCR; TCRdb lists only in-frame clones, some missing. Among more than 30,000 clones listed, around 90% were seen once. The sequencing input was peripheral blood. The receptors derive from a man in his sixties with active COVID-19.

The rearrangement uses TRBV6-4 and TRBJ2-7; 9 bases fit TRBD1. Germline lookup yields CDR1 MRHNA and CDR2 SNTAGT. This CDR3 contains 18 residues. J lost 3 bases, V lost 3 bases, and 15 bases had no gene match. CDR3 nucleotides: TGTGCCAGCAGTGAGGTAAGGGGACAGGGACCTCCTTTCTACGAGCAGTACTTC. It codes for CASSEVRGQGPPFYEQYF.

The chain has TRBV19 and TRBJ2-3; no firm D call. CDR1 and CDR2 (germline): LNHDA, SQIVND (reference sequence). The CDR3 totals 14 residues. The V gene lost 8 bases and the J gene lost 1 base, with 13 bases spanning the gap. The CDR3 DNA sequence: TGTGCCAGTCGTCGACTGGAAGGCACAGATACGCAGTATTTT. Protein: CASRRLEGTDTQYF.

V and J are TRBV5-1 and TRBJ2-7, with D possibly TRBD1 on 6 matching bases. The germline CDR1 and CDR2 sequences are SGHRS and YFSETQ. V was clipped by 4 bases and J by 3 bases, with 14 bases between them. The CDR3 is 14 residues long. The CDR3 nucleotides are TGCGCCAGCAGCGCGGACAGTTTGGGCTACGAGCAGTACTTC. Translating gives CASSADSLGYEQYF.

The chain joins TRBV27 to TRBJ1-6; D possibly corresponds to TRBD1 (5 bases). In germline, CDR1 is MNHEY, CDR2 SMNVEV (reference sequence). Trimming left V 3 bases short and J 9 bases short, with 12 bases between. This CDR3 region has 14 residues. For the CDR3, the DNA is TGTGCCAGCAGTTTGGGCGGGACGGGTTCACCCCTCCACTTT. Translated: CASSLGGTGSPLHF.

V gene TRBV4-1 combines with J gene TRBJ1-2, with 10 bases matching TRBD1. J was trimmed by 5 bases and V by 0 bases; bases with no gene match: 6. The V gene's germline CDR1 is MGHRA and CDR2 YSYEKL. The CDR3 is 16 amino acids. CDR3 amino acids: CASSQEPDRGLYGYTF. CDR3 DNA: TGCGCCAGCAGCCAAGAGCCTGACAGGGGGCTTTATGGCTACACCTTC.

The chain joins TRBV7-8 to TRBJ1-4, with 7 bases that match TRBD1. Germline V CDR1 and CDR2: SGHVS, FQNEAQ. J gave up 6 bases and V 3 bases, and 19 bases lay outside the gene matches. CDR3 size: 19 residues. The CDR3 bases are TGTGCCAGCAGCTTCAGTCACAGGGGAAAACTAACTGTGGATGAAAAACTGTTTTTT. Translation: CASSFSHRGKLTVDEKLFF.

V gene TRBV25-1 combines with J gene TRBJ2-1; 8 positions agree with TRBD1. CDR1 and CDR2 (germline): MGHDK, SYGVNS. CDR3 length equals 15 residues. J lost 2 bases, V lost 5 bases, and 5 bases had no gene match. The CDR3 region is CASSNGQGTYNEQFF. DNA for the CDR3: TGTGCCAGCAGTAACGGACAGGGCACCTACAATGAGCAGTTCTTC.

The CDR3 reads CASSAQGQGWRNEQFF. The DNA of the CDR3 is TGTGCCAGCAGTGCCCAAGGACAGGGATGGAGGAATGAGCAGTTCTTC. The chain recombines TRBV25-1 with TRBJ2-1, with 8 bases lining up with TRBD1. CDR1 MGHDK and CDR2 SYGVNS come from the germline V gene. The CDR3 spans 16 residues. With 4 bases clipped from V and 7 bases from J, the junction kept 12 bases outside the gene matches.

V gene TRBV2 combines with J gene TRBJ1-2, with D maybe TRBD1 (5 bases). Germline CDR1 is SNHLY and CDR2 is FYNNEI. The V and J ends lost 6 bases and 1 base respectively, with 15 bases between them. The CDR3 consists of 15 residues. CDR3 loop: CASSRYSGGNYGYTF. The CDR3 DNA sequence: TGTGCCAGCAGCAGATATTCGGGGGGTAACTATGGCTACACCTTC.

The chain joins TRBV23-1 to TRBJ2-7; 10 positions agree with TRBD1. TRBV23-1 counts as an open reading frame of uncertain function. The CDR3 has 17 residues. V shed 4 bases and J 3 bases; nucleotides not matched to a gene: 12. Here the CDR3 reads CASSPRDRGPNDYEQYF. CDR3 DNA sequence: TGCGCCAGCAGTCCCCGGGACAGGGGTCCTAATGACTACGAGCAGTACTTC.

The chain is built from TRBV4-1 and TRBJ2-7; D not certain. The germline V gene has CDR1 MGHRA and CDR2 YSYEKL. Trimming removed 3 bases at V and 5 bases at J, with 5 bases between. CDR3 length: 11 residues. CDR3 sequence reads: CASSHRDEQYF. The CDR3 bases are TGCGCCAGCAGCCACCGGGACGAGCAGTACTTC.

J is TRBJ1-1 and V is TRBV19, with D perhaps matching TRBD1 (5 bases). In germline, CDR1 is LNHDA, CDR2 SQIVND (reference sequence). This CDR3 is 14 amino acids long. V gave up 3 bases and J gave up 5 bases, with 13 bases separating them. The CDR3 sequence: CASSITGRGTEAFF. CDR3 nucleotide sequence: TGTGCCAGTAGTATTACGGGGCGGGGGACTGAAGCTTTCTTT. The whole variable domain, remainder taken from reference TRBV19 and TRBJ1-1, is DGGITQSPKYLFRKEGQNVTLSCEQNLNHDAMYWYRQDPGQGLRLIYYSQIVNDFQKGDIAEGYSVSREKKESFPLTVTSAQKNPTAFYLCASSITGRGTEAFFGQGTRLTVV.

The rearrangement joins TRBV5-8 to TRBJ1-6; D remains unclear. Trimming took 0 bases from V and 7 from J, leaving 8 bases between them. This CDR3 has 14 residues. Looked up from germline, CDR1 is SGHTS and CDR2 is YDEGEE. The CDR3 loop is CASSLAPGNSPLHF. In DNA form, the CDR3 reads TGTGCCAGCAGCTTGGCCCCGGGGAATTCACCCCTCCACTTT. The whole variable domain, filled in from reference TRBV5-8 and TRBJ1-6, reads EAGVTQSPTHLIKTRGQQATLRCSPISGHTSVYWYQQALGLGLQFLLWYDEGEERNRGNFPPRFSGRQFPNYSSELNVNALELEDSALYLCASSLAPGNSPLHFGNGTRLTVT.

The chain has TRBV11-3 and TRBJ2-7; TRBD1 is a possible D gene (6 bases). Between the trimmed V and J ends, which lost 5 bases and 0 bases, there was a span of 17 bases. Germline CDR1 and CDR2: SGHNT and YENEEA. CDR3 length: 16 residues. The CDR3 is CASSEPVTGLSYEQYF. The CDR3 bases are TGTGCCAGCAGCGAACCGGTGACAGGACTCTCCTACGAGCAGTACTTC.

The chain recombines TRBV10-3 with TRBJ2-5; 16 nucleotides line up with TRBD2. CDR1 and CDR2 from the germline V gene are ENHRY and SYGVKD. The CDR3 totals 22 residues. Losses at the gene ends were 4 bases for V and 2 bases for J; bases not matched to a gene: 19. The CDR3 nucleotides read TGTGCCATCAGTGCCCGCGGGAACCCGGGGACTAGCGGGGGGGCCAGTCAAGAGACCCAGTACTTC. Protein: CAISARGNPGTSGGASQETQYF.

The rearrangement links TRBV6-5 to TRBJ2-7; D is uncertain. Trimming left V 5 bases short and J 3 bases short, with 5 bases between. Germline V CDR1 and CDR2: MNHEY, SVGAGI. The CDR3 consists of 11 residues. The DNA of the CDR3 is TGTGCCAGCAGTCTTGTCTACGAGCAGTACTTC. This gives the protein CASSLVYEQYF.

The chain recombines TRBV28 with TRBJ2-7, with D possibly matching TRBD2 (5 bases). CDR3 length: 14 residues. The V and J ends lost 2 bases and 1 base respectively, with 9 bases between them. CDR1 is MDHEN, CDR2 SYDVKM, per germline. Here the CDR3 reads CASSLTGSSYEQYF. The CDR3 DNA follows: TGTGCCAGCAGTTTAACTGGGAGTTCCTACGAGCAGTACTTC.

The V call is TRBV5-1, the J call TRBJ1-1; D ambiguous. The V end lost 3 bases, the J end lost 7 bases, and 7 bases lay between the germline ends. The CDR3 covers 11 residues. Germline CDR1 reads SGHRS; CDR2 reads YFSETQ. The CDR3 DNA sequence: TGCGCCAGCAGCTCGAACGGTGAAGCTTTCTTT. Translated: CASSSNGEAFF.

The V call is TRBV18, the J call TRBJ1-1, with 8 bases aligning to TRBD1. V shed 2 bases, J shed 0 bases, and the junction held 8 bases outside the gene matches. Germline loops: CDR1 KGHSH, CDR2 LQKENI. The CDR3 contains 17 residues. The CDR3 reads CASSPKALTGVNTEAFF. The CDR3 coding sequence is TGTGCCAGCTCACCAAAGGCCTTGACAGGGGTGAACACTGAAGCTTTCTTT.

The V call is TRBV7-2, the J call TRBJ1-2; TRBD1 might be the D (5 bases). CDR3 length: 12 amino acids. Trimming took 3 bases from V and 8 from J, leaving 10 bases between them. Looked up from germline, CDR1 is SGHTA and CDR2 is FQGNSA. The CDR3 bases are TGTGCCAGCAGCTTTGGGACTGAAGGCTACACCTTC. This gives the protein CASSFGTEGYTF. Combining the CDR3 with reference TRBV7-2 and TRBJ1-2 gives the whole variable domain GAGVSQSPSNKVTEKGKDVELRCDPISGHTALYWYRQSLGQGLEFLIYFQGNSAPDKSGLPSDRFSAERTGGSVSTLTIQRTQQEDSAVYLCASSFGTEGYTFGSGTRLTVV.

The chain joins TRBV7-3 to TRBJ2-5; TRBD1 might be the D (5 bases). Trimming took off 1 base at V and 5 bases at J, with 14 bases between the two ends. Per germline, CDR1 SGHTA and CDR2 FQGTGA. The CDR3 is 15 residues long. The CDR3 DNA reads as TGTGCCAGCAGCTTAAGGGCAGGGCCCCACGAGACCCAGTACTTC. Its protein is CASSLRAGPHETQYF.

This chain links TRBV5-1 with TRBJ1-1, with D possibly TRBD1 on 5 matching bases. The V end was cut by 3 bases, the J end by 3 bases, with 12 bases between. CDR1 and CDR2 from the germline V gene are SGHRS and YFSETQ. The CDR3 totals 14 residues. CDR3 coding DNA: TGCGCCAGCAGCTCGGGGGGGTTTGACACTGAAGCTTTCTTT. This translates into CASSSGGFDTEAFF.

The chain has TRBV5-6 and TRBJ1-2; 7 positions match TRBD1. Per the germline V gene, CDR1 is SGHDT and CDR2 is YYEEEE. This CDR3 spans 14 amino acids. Germline trimming cut 7 bases from V and 1 base from J; bases unmatched to any gene: 7. The CDR3 DNA reads TGTGCCAGCCTCCCGGGACAGCATAACTATGGCTACACCTTC. It translates to CASLPGQHNYGYTF.

The chain recombines TRBV6-2 or TRBV6-3 with TRBJ1-5, with 7 nucleotides matching TRBD1. CDR3 size: 17 residues. CDR1 and CDR2 (germline): MNHEY, SVGEGT. With V trimmed by 5 bases and J by 0 bases, 10 bases remained unmatched. The CDR3 nucleotides are TGTGCCAGCAGTACCCGACAGGGTAGAGTTAGCAATCAGCCCCAGCATTTT. It encodes CASSTRQGRVSNQPQHF.

The rearrangement uses TRBV28 and TRBJ1-1; no clear D. CDR3 length: 14 amino acids. Trimming cost V 3 bases and J 1 base, with 9 bases left between them. Germline V lookup: CDR1 MDHEN, CDR2 SYDVKM. In DNA, the CDR3 is TGTGCCAGCAGTTTCTCGGCGGGGAACACTGAAGCTTTCTTT. This translates into CASSFSAGNTEAFF.